Included here is one T cell receptor (beta chain) sequence, with context. The antigen is not known. The method was immunoSEQ multiplex PCR; TCRdb's version includes in-frame clones alone and lacks a portion of them. The table has around 52,000 clones, approximately 93% seen once. The CDR3 covers 15 residues. J was trimmed by 7 bases and V by 0 bases; bases with no gene match: 5. Germline V gene lookup returns CDR1 SNHLY and CDR2 FYNNEI. Separation from the approximately 690-subject first cohort characterized the roughly 120-subject validation cohort, to which the donors belonged. This record belongs to a study of cytomegalovirus exposure and HLA in healthy donors. Whole-study findings and limits: The study recorded 164 TCR beta chains that were cytomegalovirus-associated.

The chain carries TRBV2 and TRBJ2-2; 7 nucleotides agree with TRBD1. Sequenced input: PBMCs. This sequence was found in a woman younger than 35 in good health and CMV-seronegative. CDR3 amino acids: CASSEALRGHGELFF. Here the CDR3 DNA reads TGTGCCAGCAGTGAAGCTCTAAGGGGGCACGGGGAGCTGTTTTTT.